The rows below give T cell receptor beta chains drawn from one sample of a study of cytomegalovirus exposure and HLA in healthy donors. This table comes from immunoSEQ multiplex PCR, and its TCRdb copy is limited to in-frame clones, with some not included. The sample contains about 140,000 clones, approximately 80% of which appear only once. The sequencing input was PBMCs. These receptor sequences come from a man aged 35 to 55 in good health and CMV-seronegative. Both conserved end residues are part of each CDR3. Fields, in order: D gene, V gene, clone size, J gene, CDR3 DNA, CDR3 protein. D genes are given only for firm matches. Where a row states a size, it is once, few, many or the class of an expanded clone; other rows omit it.

TRBD1	TRBV10-1	.	TRBJ1-5	TGCGCCGGATTACAGGGGAGGTCGGTACAGCCCCAGCATTTT	CAGLQGRSVQPQHF
TRBD1	TRBV2	.	TRBJ2-7	TGTGCCATTAAGGCGGGACAGGGGTACGAGCAGTACTTC	CAIKAGQGYEQYF
.	TRBV6-6	.	TRBJ2-7	TGTGCCAGCAGGGTCAGGGGCTACGAGCAGTACTTC	CASRVRGYEQYF
TRBD2	TRBV27	.	TRBJ2-3	TGTGCCAGCAGTTTATGGACTAGCGGGGGCACAGATACGCAGTATTTT	CASSLWTSGGTDTQYF
TRBD1	TRBV5-4	.	TRBJ1-6	TGTGCCAGCAGCTTGGGCAGGGGGCTGACACCCCTCCACTTT	CASSLGRGLTPLHF
.	TRBV7-2	.	TRBJ1-1	TGTGCCAGCAGATCCAGTGCGGGGATGTACACTGAAGCTTTCTTT	CASRSSAGMYTEAFF
TRBD1	TRBV9	.	TRBJ1-1	TGTGCCAGCAGAGGACAGGGAGCCTCTGAAGCTTTCTTT	CASRGQGASEAFF
TRBD1	TRBV19	.	TRBJ1-6	TGTGCCAGTAGGTTTAGGGACAGAAATTCACCCCTCCACTTT	CASRFRDRNSPLHF
TRBD1	TRBV25-1	.	TRBJ1-4	TGTGCCAGCAGTTCCGGGACAGGTCTTGAAAAACTGTTTTTT	CASSSGTGLEKLFF
TRBD1	TRBV6-6	few	TRBJ1-1	TGTGCCAGCTTCCTGGGACAGTTTATGGGCACTGAAGCTTTCTTT	CASFLGQFMGTEAFF
.	TRBV6-1	.	TRBJ1-6	TGTGCCAGCAGTAACCGGGAGGAACCACCCCTCCACTTT	CASSNREEPPLHF
.	TRBV28	.	TRBJ1-5	TGTGCCAGCAGCATCGGGGGGGGGCTCCAGCCCCAGCATTTT	CASSIGGGLQPQHF
TRBD1	TRBV19	.	TRBJ1-2	TGTGCCAGTAGAAACGGACAGGGAGGTAACTATGGCTACACCTTC	CASRNGQGGNYGYTF
TRBD1	TRBV2	.	TRBJ2-7	TGTGCCAGCAGTTACAGGGGGAGTCCCTACGAGCAGTACTTC	CASSYRGSPYEQYF
.	TRBV30	.	TRBJ2-4	TGTGCCTGGAGGGCCAGGATAGCCAAAAACATTCAGTACTTC	CAWRARIAKNIQYF
.	TRBV5-1	.	TRBJ2-5	TGCGCCAGCAGCTTTGAGGAGACCCAGTACTTC	CASSFEETQYF
TRBD2	TRBV23-1	few	TRBJ2-7	TGCGCCAGCGGTTATAGCGGGGGGCAAACTTTGAGCTCCTACGAGCAGTACTTC	CASGYSGGQTLSSYEQYF
.	TRBV5-1	few	TRBJ1-1	TGCGCCAGCAGCTCCCGAGGAGGCCTTGAAGCTTTCTTT	CASSSRGGLEAFF
TRBD1	TRBV9	.	TRBJ1-6	TGTGCCAGCAGCCCCGACAGGGGGCAGATTAATTCACCCCTCCACTTT	CASSPDRGQINSPLHF
.	TRBV6-1	.	TRBJ1-4	TGTGCCAGCAGTGAAGGGTCAGGGACAACTAATGAAAAACTGTTTTTT	CASSEGSGTTNEKLFF